A selection of T cell receptor beta chains follows, all from one sample in a study of blood T cell repertoires in COVID-19. Sequencing used immunoSEQ multiplex PCR; TCRdb keeps in-frame clones, though not all of them. Among about 160,000 clones listed, 84% were seen once. Sequenced input: peripheral blood. The receptor source for this set is a man younger than 30 with active or convalescent COVID-19. Each CDR3 is given with its conserved first and last residue. A D gene is named only where the DNA matches it firmly. A row's size may be missing; if present it is once, few, many or a size class.

.	TRBJ2-3	TRBV5-1	TRBD2	CASSSLGSGSTDTQYF	TGCGCCAGCAGCTCCCTGGGTAGCGGGAGCACAGATACGCAGTATTTT
.	TRBJ2-7	TRBV11-3	TRBD1	CASRPNSRDRVSYEQYF	TGTGCCAGCAGGCCGAACTCCCGGGACAGGGTTTCCTACGAGCAGTACTTC
.	TRBJ1-1	TRBV9	TRBD1	CASSGGQGRNTEAFF	TGTGCCAGCAGCGGAGGACAGGGTCGGAACACTGAAGCTTTCTTT
.	TRBJ2-7	TRBV28	.	CASSLSLSHEQYF	TGTGCCAGCAGTTTATCCCTCTCCCACGAGCAGTACTTC
.	TRBJ2-1	TRBV5-8	.	CASSAGTPLLDEQFF	TGTGCCAGCAGCGCCGGGACACCTCTTTTGGATGAGCAGTTCTTC
.	TRBJ2-2	TRBV27	.	CASRGVGHPNTGELFF	TGTGCCAGCAGAGGGGTGGGACACCCGAACACCGGGGAGCTGTTTTTT
.	TRBJ2-2	TRBV5-3	TRBD2	CARSLWTSDNTGELFF	TGTGCCAGAAGCTTGTGGACTAGCGATAACACCGGGGAGCTGTTTTTT
.	TRBJ2-3	TRBV6-5	TRBD2	CASSLAGDADTQYF	TGTGCCAGCAGTCTAGCGGGAGATGCAGATACGCAGTATTTT
.	TRBJ1-2	TRBV21-1	.	CASSKDRHPYGYTF	TGTGCCAGCAGCAAAGACAGACACCCCTATGGCTACACCTTC
.	TRBJ2-7	TRBV4-1	TRBD1	CASSHRQGYEQYF	TGCGCCAGCAGCCACAGACAGGGCTACGAGCAGTACTTC
.	TRBJ2-2	TRBV7-2	.	CASSRANTGELFF	TGTGCCAGCTCTCGAGCGAACACCGGGGAGCTGTTTTTT
once	TRBJ1-2	TRBV5-1	.	CASSRQAPGYGYTF	TGCGCCAGCTCCAGACAGGCCCCGGGGTATGGCTACACCTTC
.	TRBJ1-1	TRBV7-2	TRBD1	CASSFPGTGGTEAFF	TGTGCCAGCAGCTTCCCCGGGACAGGTGGGACTGAAGCTTTCTTT
.	TRBJ2-3	TRBV5-5	TRBD2	CASRFSGRGSYTQYF	TGTGCCAGCAGATTTAGCGGGAGGGGGTCGTATACGCAGTATTTT
.	TRBJ2-1	TRBV5-4	.	CASSPRTSHYNEQFF	TGTGCCAGCAGCCCCCGAACTAGCCATTACAATGAGCAGTTCTTC
.	TRBJ2-7	TRBV3-1/TRBV3-2	TRBD1	CASSQDGRGRREQYF	TGTGCCAGCAGCCAAGATGGCAGGGGGCGTAGGGAGCAGTACTTC
.	TRBJ2-2	TRBV7-9	.	CASGSRGPANTGELFF	TGTGCCAGCGGATCTAGGGGCCCCGCGAACACCGGGGAGCTGTTTTTT
.	TRBJ2-3	TRBV3-1/TRBV3-2	.	CASSQSPGPGLDTQYF	TGTGCCAGCAGCCAATCCCCCGGCCCGGGATTAGATACGCAGTATTTT
.	TRBJ1-2	TRBV11-1	TRBD1	CASSQDGTGRYTF	TGTGCCAGCAGCCAAGACGGGACAGGCCGCTACACCTTC
.	TRBJ1-2	TRBV6-4	.	CASSDQGSGYTF	TGTGCCAGCAGTGACCAGGGCAGCGGCTACACCTTC
.	TRBJ1-4	TRBV4-2	.	CASSQAGQGSTNEKLFF	TGTGCCAGCAGCCAAGCGGGGCAGGGGTCAACTAATGAAAAACTGTTTTTT
.	TRBJ1-2	TRBV28	.	CASSLLQGDGYTF	TGTGCCAGCAGTTTATTACAGGGAGACGGCTACACCTTC
.	TRBJ2-1	TRBV6-5	TRBD2	CASSYLAGDGNEQFF	TGTGCCAGCAGTTACTTAGCGGGAGACGGTAATGAGCAGTTCTTC
.	TRBJ2-1	TRBV7-2	TRBD1	CASSLGQGSSYNEQFF	TGTGCCAGCAGCCTCGGACAGGGTAGCTCCTACAATGAGCAGTTCTTC
.	TRBJ2-2	TRBV19	.	CASRSGLLNTGELFF	TGTGCCAGTAGGTCTGGACTCCTGAACACCGGGGAGCTGTTTTTT
.	TRBJ2-7	TRBV5-1	TRBD1	CASSHRDRESGQYF	TGCGCCAGCAGCCACCGGGACAGGGAGTCGGGGCAGTACTTC
.	TRBJ2-1	TRBV9	TRBD2	CASSVTGTSGYNEQFF	TGTGCCAGCAGCGTGACCGGGACTAGCGGTTACAATGAGCAGTTCTTC
.	TRBJ1-2	TRBV5-4	.	CASSLGEGVNYGYTF	TGTGCCAGCAGCTTGGGGGAGGGGGTCAACTATGGCTACACCTTC
.	TRBJ2-5	TRBV3-1/TRBV3-2	TRBD2	CASSQVGAGGETQYF	TGTGCCAGCAGCCAAGTGGGGGCGGGAGGAGAGACCCAGTACTTC
.	TRBJ2-1	TRBV9	TRBD2	CASSSGGLAGGGTYNEQFF	TGTGCCAGCAGCTCAGGGGGACTAGCGGGAGGAGGAACCTACAATGAGCAGTTCTTC
.	TRBJ2-2	TRBV7-9	TRBD2	CASSPPLWLRERRVGELFF	TGTGCCAGCAGCCCCCCTCTTTGGTTGCGGGAGCGGCGAGTCGGGGAGCTGTTTTTT
.	TRBJ2-7	TRBV4-2	.	CASSQLGNRDSTYEQYF	TGTGCCAGCAGCCAGTTGGGGAACCGGGACTCAACCTACGAGCAGTACTTC
.	TRBJ2-7	TRBV2	.	CASSERDSAYEQYF	TGTGCCAGCAGTGAAAGGGACTCCGCCTACGAGCAGTACTTC
.	TRBJ1-4	TRBV29-1	.	CSVGSRNPYQSGGEGNEKLFF	TGCAGCGTTGGTAGTCGAAACCCGTACCAATCGGGGGGAGAAGGAAATGAAAAACTGTTTTTT
.	TRBJ1-5	TRBV7-6	.	CASSLGATQDSNQPQHF	TGTGCCAGCAGCTTAGGAGCAACACAGGATAGCAATCAGCCCCAGCATTTT
.	TRBJ2-1	TRBV6-1	TRBD2	CASSELPGLAGGHSRYNEQFF	TGTGCCAGCAGTGAACTACCAGGACTAGCGGGGGGCCATTCGAGGTACAATGAGCAGTTCTTC
.	TRBJ2-5	TRBV5-1	.	CASSLDGQGSGTQYF	TGCGCCAGCAGCTTGGACGGTCAGGGGAGTGGGACCCAGTACTTC
.	TRBJ2-7	TRBV7-2	TRBD2	CASSPSGRAQYEQYF	TGTGCCAGCAGCCCAAGCGGGAGGGCCCAGTACGAGCAGTACTTC
.	TRBJ2-5	TRBV27	TRBD1	CASTPGQAQGTQYF	TGTGCCAGCACTCCCGGACAGGCCCAAGGGACCCAGTACTTC
.	TRBJ2-5	TRBV5-1	TRBD1	CASSYQGVQETQYF	TGCGCCAGCAGCTACCAGGGGGTACAAGAGACCCAGTACTTC
once	TRBJ2-2	TRBV18	.	CASSPLSPTGELFF	TGTGCCAGCTCACCACTTAGCCCCACCGGGGAGCTGTTTTTT
once	TRBJ1-6	TRBV5-1	.	CASSYRDKNSPLHF	TGCGCCAGCAGCTACCGGGACAAGAATTCACCCCTCCACTTT
.	TRBJ2-7	TRBV6-2/TRBV6-3	TRBD1	CASSYGTGGVEQYF	TGTGCCAGCAGTTACGGGACAGGGGGAGTCGAGCAGTACTTC
.	TRBJ2-7	TRBV15	.	CATSRDRADYEQYF	TGTGCCACCAGCAGAGATCGCGCGGACTACGAGCAGTACTTC